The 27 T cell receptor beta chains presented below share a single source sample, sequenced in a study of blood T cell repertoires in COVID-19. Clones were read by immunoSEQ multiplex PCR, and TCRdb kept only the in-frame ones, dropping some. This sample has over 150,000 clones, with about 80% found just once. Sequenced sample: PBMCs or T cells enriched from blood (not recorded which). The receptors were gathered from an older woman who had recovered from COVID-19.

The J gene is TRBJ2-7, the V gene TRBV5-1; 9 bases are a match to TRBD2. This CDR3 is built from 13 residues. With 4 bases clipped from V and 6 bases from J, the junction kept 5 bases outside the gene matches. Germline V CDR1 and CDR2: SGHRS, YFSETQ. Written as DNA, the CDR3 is TGCGCCAGCAGCGCGGGGGGGCCGACCGAGCAGTACTTC. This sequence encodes CASSAGGPTEQYF.

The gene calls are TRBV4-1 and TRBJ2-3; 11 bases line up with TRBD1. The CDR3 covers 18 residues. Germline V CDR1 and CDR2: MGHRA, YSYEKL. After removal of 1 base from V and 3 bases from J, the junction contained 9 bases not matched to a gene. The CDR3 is CASSQVSLGTGGTDTQYF. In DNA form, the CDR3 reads TGCGCCAGCAGCCAAGTTAGTCTCGGGACAGGGGGGACAGATACGCAGTATTTT.

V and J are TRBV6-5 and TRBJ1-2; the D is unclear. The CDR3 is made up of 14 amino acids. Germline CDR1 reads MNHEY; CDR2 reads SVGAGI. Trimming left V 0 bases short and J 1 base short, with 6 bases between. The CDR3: CASSYSAVNYGYTF. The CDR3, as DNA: TGTGCCAGCAGTTACTCGGCGGTTAACTATGGCTACACCTTC.

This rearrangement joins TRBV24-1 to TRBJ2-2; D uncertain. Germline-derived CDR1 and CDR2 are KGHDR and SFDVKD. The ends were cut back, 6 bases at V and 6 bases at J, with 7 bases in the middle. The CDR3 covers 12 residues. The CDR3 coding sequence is TGTGCCACCAGTTTAGTTGCCGGGGAGCTGTTTTTT. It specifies CATSLVAGELFF.

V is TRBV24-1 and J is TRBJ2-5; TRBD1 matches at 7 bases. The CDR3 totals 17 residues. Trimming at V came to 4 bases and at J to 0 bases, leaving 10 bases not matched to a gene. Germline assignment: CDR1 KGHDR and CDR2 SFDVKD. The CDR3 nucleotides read TGTGCCACCAGTGACCTCCGGGACAGAAGAAACCAAGAGACCCAGTACTTC. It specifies CATSDLRDRRNQETQYF.

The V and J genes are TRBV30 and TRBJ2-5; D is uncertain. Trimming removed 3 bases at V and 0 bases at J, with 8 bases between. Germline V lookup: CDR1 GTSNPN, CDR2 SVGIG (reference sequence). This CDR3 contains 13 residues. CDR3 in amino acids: CAWSTMYQETQYF. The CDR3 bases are TGTGCCTGGAGCACAATGTACCAAGAGACCCAGTACTTC.

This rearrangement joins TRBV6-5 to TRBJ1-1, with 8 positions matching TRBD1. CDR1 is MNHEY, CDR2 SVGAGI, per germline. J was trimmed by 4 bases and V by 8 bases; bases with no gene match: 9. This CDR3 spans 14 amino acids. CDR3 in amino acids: CASHTTGAATEAFF. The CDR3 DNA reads TGTGCCAGCCACACGACAGGGGCAGCCACTGAAGCTTTCTTT.

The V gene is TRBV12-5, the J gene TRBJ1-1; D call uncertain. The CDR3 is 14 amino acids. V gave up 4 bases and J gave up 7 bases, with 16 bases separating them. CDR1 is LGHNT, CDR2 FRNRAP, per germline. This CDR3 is CASGWTSGEGEAFF. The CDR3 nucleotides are TGTGCTAGTGGTTGGACGTCCGGGGAGGGTGAAGCTTTCTTT.

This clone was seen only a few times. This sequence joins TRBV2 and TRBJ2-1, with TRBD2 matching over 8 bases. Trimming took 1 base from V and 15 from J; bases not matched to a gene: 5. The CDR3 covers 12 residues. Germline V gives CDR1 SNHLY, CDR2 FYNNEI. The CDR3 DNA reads TGTGCCAGCAGTGAAGAGCGGGGGAGGGGGTTCTTC. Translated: CASSEERGRGFF.

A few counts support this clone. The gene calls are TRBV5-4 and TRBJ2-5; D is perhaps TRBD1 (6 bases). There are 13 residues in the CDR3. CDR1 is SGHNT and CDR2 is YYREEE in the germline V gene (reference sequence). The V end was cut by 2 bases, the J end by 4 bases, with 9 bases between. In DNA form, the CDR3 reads TGTGCCAGCAGCTTCCAGGGGTCAGAGACCCAGTACTTC. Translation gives CASSFQGSETQYF.

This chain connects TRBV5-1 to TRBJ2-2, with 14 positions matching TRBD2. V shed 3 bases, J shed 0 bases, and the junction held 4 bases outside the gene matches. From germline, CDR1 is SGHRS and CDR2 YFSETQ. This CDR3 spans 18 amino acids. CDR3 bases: TGCGCCAGCAGCTGGGGACTAGCGGGGGCTACGAACACCGGGGAGCTGTTTTTT. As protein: CASSWGLAGATNTGELFF.

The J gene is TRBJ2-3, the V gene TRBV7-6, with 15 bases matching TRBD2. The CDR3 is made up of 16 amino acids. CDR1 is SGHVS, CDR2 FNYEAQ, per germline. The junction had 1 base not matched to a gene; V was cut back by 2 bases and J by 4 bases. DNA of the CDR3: TGTGCCAGCAGCTTATGGACTAGCGGGGGGGCAGATACGCAGTATTTT. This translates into CASSLWTSGGADTQYF.

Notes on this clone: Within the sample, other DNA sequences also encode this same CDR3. The CDR3 nucleotides read TGTGCCAGTAGAACAGGGAGCAATCAGCCCCAGCATTTT. Amino acids: CASRTGSNQPQHF. This rearrangement joins TRBV12-3 or TRBV12-4 to TRBJ1-5, with D perhaps TRBD1 (6 bases). The CDR3 is 13 residues long. Trimming removed 9 bases at V and 1 base at J, with 10 bases between.

CDR3 nucleotides: TGCGCCAGCAGCCACCCACAGGGTCTGGTCCCTGAAGCTTTCTTT. Its protein is CASSHPQGLVPEAFF. J is TRBJ1-1 and V is TRBV4-1, with D possibly TRBD1 on 6 matching bases. From germline, CDR1 is MGHRA and CDR2 YSYEKL. The CDR3 is made up of 15 amino acids. V lost 3 bases and J lost 6, with 17 bases in between.

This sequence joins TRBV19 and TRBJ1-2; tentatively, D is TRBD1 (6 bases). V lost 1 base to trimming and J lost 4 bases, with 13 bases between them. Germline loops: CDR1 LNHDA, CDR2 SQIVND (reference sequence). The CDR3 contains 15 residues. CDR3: CASSIGGGLTYGYTF. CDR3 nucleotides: TGTGCCAGTAGTATAGGCGGGGGGCTAACCTATGGCTACACCTTC.

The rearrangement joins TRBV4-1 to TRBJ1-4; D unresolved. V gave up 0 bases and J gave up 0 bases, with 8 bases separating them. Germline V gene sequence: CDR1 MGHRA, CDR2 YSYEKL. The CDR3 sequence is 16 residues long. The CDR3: CASSQDAFATNEKLFF. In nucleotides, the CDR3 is TGCGCCAGCAGCCAAGACGCGTTCGCAACTAATGAAAAACTGTTTTTT.

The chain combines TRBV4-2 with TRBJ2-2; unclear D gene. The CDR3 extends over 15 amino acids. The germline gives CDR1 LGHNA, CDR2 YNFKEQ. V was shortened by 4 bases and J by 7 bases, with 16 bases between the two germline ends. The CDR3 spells CASSPEIEFGGELFF. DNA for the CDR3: TGTGCCAGCAGCCCAGAAATTGAGTTTGGCGGGGAGCTGTTTTTT.

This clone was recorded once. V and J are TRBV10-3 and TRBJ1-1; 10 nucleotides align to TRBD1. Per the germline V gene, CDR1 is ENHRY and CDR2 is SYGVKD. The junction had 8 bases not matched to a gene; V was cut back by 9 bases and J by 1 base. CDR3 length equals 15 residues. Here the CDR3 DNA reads TGTGCCATTACCCGGGACAGGGGCTCGAACACTGAAGCTTTCTTT. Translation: CAITRDRGSNTEAFF.

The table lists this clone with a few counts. The CDR3 DNA is TGTGCCAGCAGCGTAACCTACGAGCAGTACTTC. Protein sequence: CASSVTYEQYF. The V and J genes are TRBV7-9 and TRBJ2-7; D unclear. The CDR3 totals 11 residues. Germline lookup yields CDR1 SEHNR and CDR2 FQNEAQ (reference sequence). V shed 5 bases and J shed 2 bases, with 4 bases lying between them.

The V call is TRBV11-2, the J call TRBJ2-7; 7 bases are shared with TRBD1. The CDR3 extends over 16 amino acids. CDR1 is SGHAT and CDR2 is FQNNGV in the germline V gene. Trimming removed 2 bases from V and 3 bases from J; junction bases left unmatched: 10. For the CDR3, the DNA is TGTGCCAGCAGCTTATCTTTCAGGGGGAGCATCTACGAGCAGTACTTC. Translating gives CASSLSFRGSIYEQYF.

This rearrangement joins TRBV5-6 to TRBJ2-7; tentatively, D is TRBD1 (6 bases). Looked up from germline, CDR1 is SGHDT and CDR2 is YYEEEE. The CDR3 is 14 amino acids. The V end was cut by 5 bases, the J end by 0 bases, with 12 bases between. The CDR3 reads CASSSNRVSYEQYF. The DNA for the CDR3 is TGTGCCAGCAGTAGTAACAGGGTCTCCTACGAGCAGTACTTC.

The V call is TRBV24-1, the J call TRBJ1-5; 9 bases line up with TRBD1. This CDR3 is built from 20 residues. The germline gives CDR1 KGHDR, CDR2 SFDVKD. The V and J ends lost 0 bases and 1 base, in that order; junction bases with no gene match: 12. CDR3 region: CATSDLRRTGDSNSNQPQHF. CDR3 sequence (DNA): TGTGCCACCAGTGATTTGCGGAGGACAGGGGATTCCAACAGCAATCAGCCCCAGCATTTT.

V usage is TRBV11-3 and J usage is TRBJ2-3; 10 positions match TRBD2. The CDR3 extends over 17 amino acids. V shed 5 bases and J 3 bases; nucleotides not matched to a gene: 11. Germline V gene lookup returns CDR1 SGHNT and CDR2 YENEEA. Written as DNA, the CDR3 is TGTGCCAGCAGCCCCTTCAGCGGGGGGGCGGGGACAGATACGCAGTATTTT. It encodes CASSPFSGGAGTDTQYF.

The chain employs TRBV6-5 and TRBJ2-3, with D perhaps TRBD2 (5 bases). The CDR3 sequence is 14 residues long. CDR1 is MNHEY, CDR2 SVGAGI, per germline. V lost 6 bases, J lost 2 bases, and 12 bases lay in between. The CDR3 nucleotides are TGTGCCAGCAGGCCCCCGGGGATCACAGATACGCAGTATTTT. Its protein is CASRPPGITDTQYF.

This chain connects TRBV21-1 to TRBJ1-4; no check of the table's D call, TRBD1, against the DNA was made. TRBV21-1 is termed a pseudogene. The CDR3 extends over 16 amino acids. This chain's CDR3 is CASTPKIGARGEKLFF. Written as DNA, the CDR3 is TGTGCCAGCACTCCCAAAATAGGGGCCAGAGGTGAAAAACTGTTTTTT.

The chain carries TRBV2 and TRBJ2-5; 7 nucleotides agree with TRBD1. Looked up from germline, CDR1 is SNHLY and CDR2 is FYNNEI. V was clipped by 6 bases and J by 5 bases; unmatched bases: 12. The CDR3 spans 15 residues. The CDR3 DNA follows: TGTGCCAGCAGGGACCGACAGGGTTCGTTGGAGACCCAGTACTTC. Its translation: CASRDRQGSLETQYF.

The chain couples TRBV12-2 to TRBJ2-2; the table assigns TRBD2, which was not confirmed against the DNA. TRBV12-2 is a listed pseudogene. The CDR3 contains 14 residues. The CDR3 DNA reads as TGTGCAAGTCGCTACGGACTGCCCACCGGGGAGCTGTTTTTT. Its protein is CASRYGLPTGELFF.